The clone carrying this TCR beta chain was detected only a few times. Antigen unknown. Each population that was sorted was more than 98% pure. As every portion of the isolated RNA was reverse transcribed, the sequencing read expressed TCRB transcripts. Sequencing was performed with immunoSEQ multiplex PCR; in TCRdb, only in-frame clones are kept and a portion is missing. The sample carries under 300,000 clones, 7.5% to 9.5% recorded once. The germline V gene has CDR1 LGHNT and CDR2 FRNRAP. The CDR3 is 13 residues long. The germline V and J ends were trimmed by 6 bases and 0 bases, with 3 bases remaining between them. These data come from a study of beta chain features in type 1 diabetes. General study points: Equally in patients and controls, PCR might preferentially amplify shorter templates.

This sequence was found in a woman between 18 and 30 years old in good health. What was sequenced was central memory CD4+ T cells from blood. This chain links TRBV12-5 with TRBJ2-6, with D unresolved. CDR3 in amino acids: CASGDSGANVLTF. As DNA, the CDR3 is TGTGCTAGTGGGGACTCTGGGGCCAACGTCCTGACTTTC.